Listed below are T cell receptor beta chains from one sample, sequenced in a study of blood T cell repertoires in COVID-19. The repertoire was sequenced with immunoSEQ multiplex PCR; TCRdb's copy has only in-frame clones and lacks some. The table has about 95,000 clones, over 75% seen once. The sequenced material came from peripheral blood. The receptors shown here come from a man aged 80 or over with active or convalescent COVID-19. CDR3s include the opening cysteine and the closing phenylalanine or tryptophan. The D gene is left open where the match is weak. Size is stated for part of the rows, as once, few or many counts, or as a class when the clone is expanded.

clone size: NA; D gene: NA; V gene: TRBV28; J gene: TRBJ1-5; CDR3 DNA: TGTGCCAGCAAGCATCGAAAAGGAGGGGGCAATCAGCCCCAGCATTTT; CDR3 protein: CASKHRKGGGNQPQHF
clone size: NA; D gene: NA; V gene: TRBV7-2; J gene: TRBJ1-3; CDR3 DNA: TGTGCCAGCCGGCGCTCCGAGGGCTCTGGAAACACCATATATTTT; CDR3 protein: CASRRSEGSGNTIYF
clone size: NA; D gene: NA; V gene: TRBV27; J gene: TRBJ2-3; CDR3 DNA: TGTGCCAGCAGCCCTGAGGCGCCCTGGGCAGATACGCAGTATTTT; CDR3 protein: CASSPEAPWADTQYF
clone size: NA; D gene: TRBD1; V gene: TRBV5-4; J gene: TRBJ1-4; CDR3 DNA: TGTGCCGGTTCCCGGGACAGCAATGAAAAACTGTTTTTT; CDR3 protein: CAGSRDSNEKLFF
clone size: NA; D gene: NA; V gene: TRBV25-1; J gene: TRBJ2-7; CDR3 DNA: TGTGCCAGCAGTGATAGGTTCGAGGGGCAGTACTTC; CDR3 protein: CASSDRFEGQYF
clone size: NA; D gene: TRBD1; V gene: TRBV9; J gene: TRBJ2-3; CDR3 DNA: TGTGCCAGCAGCCCCACCCGGACAGGGACGGCAGATACGCAGTATTTT; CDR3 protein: CASSPTRTGTADTQYF
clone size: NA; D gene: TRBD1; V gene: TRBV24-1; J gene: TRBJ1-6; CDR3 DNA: TGTGCCACGCACCGGACAGGGAGCGGTTCACCCCTCCACTTT; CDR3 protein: CATHRTGSGSPLHF
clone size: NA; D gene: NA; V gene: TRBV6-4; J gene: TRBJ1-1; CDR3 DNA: TGTGCCAGCAGTCAACAGTGGGACACTGAAGCTTTCTTT; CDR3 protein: CASSQQWDTEAFF
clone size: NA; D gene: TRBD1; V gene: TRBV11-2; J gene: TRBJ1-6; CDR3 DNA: TGTGCCAGCAGCTTAGAGGGACAGAATAATTCACCCCTCCACTTT; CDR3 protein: CASSLEGQNNSPLHF
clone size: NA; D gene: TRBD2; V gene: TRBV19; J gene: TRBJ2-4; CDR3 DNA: TGTGCCAGTAGCACGGGACTAGCGGACGTCAAAAACATTCAGTACTTC; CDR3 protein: CASSTGLADVKNIQYF
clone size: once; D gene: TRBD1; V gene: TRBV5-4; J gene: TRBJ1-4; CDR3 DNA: TGTGCCAGCAGCAGGACAGGAGTGGGGGAAAAACTGTTTTTT; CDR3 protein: CASSRTGVGEKLFF
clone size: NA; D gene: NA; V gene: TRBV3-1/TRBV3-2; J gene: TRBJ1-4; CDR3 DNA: TGTGCCAGCAGGGCATCCGGGCCACGAGGGGAAAAACTGTTTTTT; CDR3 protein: CASRASGPRGEKLFF
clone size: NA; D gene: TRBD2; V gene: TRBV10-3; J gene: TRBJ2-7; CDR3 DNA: TGTGCCATCAGTGAGTCGCGGGGGGCCTCCTACGAGCAGTACTTC; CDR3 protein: CAISESRGASYEQYF
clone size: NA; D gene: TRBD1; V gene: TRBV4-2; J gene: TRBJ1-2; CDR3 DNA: TGTGCCAGCAGCCCCGGGACAGGGGTCTATGGCTACACCTTC; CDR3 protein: CASSPGTGVYGYTF
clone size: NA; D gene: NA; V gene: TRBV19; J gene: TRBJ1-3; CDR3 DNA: TGTGCCAGTAGTATAGGAGGGCGCAGTTACTCTGGAAACACCATATATTTT; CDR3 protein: CASSIGGRSYSGNTIYF
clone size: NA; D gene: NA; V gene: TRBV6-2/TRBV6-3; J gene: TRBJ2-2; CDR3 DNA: TGTGCCAGCAGTTCAGACACCGGGGAGCTGTTTTTT; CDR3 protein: CASSSDTGELFF
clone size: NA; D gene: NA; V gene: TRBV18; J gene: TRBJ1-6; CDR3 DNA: TGTGCCAGCTCACCACAGGAGGTTAGGAATTCACCCCTCCACTTT; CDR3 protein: CASSPQEVRNSPLHF
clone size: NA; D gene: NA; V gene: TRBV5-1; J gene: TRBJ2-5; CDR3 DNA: TGCGCCAGCAGCTCCGGTTTAGGACTCACCCAAGAGACCCAGTACTTC; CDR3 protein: CASSSGLGLTQETQYF
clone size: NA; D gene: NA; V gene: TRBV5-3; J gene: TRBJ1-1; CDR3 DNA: TGTGCCAGAAGCTTGAAGATCGGCGGAATGAACACTGAAGCTTTCTTT; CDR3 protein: CARSLKIGGMNTEAFF
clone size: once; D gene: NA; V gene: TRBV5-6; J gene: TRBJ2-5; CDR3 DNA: TGTGCCAGCAGCTTGGGCAGCCCGCGGTTGGCCCAGTACTTC; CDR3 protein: CASSLGSPRLAQYF
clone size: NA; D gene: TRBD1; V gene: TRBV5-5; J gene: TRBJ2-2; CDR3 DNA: TGTGCCAGCAGCTTGGAGGGGGCCTTTATCGGGGAGCTGTTTTTT; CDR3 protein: CASSLEGAFIGELFF
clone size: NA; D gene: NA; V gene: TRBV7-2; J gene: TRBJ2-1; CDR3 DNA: TGTGCCAGCAGCCGAGACAACTACAATGAGCAGTTCTTC; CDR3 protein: CASSRDNYNEQFF
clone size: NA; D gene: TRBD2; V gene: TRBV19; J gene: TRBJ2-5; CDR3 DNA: TGTGCCAGTAGTACCCGGACTAGCGGGGGACCCACCGGGACCCAGTACTTC; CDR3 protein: CASSTRTSGGPTGTQYF
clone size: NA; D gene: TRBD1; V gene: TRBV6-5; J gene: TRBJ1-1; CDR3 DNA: TGTGCCAGCAGACCCCGGACAGGCGTGGGCACTGAAGCTTTCTTT; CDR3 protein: CASRPRTGVGTEAFF
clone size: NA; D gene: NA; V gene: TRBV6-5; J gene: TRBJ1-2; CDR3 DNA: TGTGCCACCAAAATTAACTATGGCTACACCTTC; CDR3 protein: CATKINYGYTF
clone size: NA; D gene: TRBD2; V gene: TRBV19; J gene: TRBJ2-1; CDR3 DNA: TGTGCCAGTAGTGCCCGTCCGGGGGGGTGGGACAATGAGCAGTTCTTC; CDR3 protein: CASSARPGGWDNEQFF
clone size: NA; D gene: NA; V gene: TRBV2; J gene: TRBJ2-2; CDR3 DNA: TGTGCCAGCAGTGAATTAACCGGGGAGCTGTTTTTT; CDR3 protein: CASSELTGELFF
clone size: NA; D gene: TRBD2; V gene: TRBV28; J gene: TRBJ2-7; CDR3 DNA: TGTGCCAGCAGTTTAGGGACTAGCGGGGTCGGCGAGCAGTACTTC; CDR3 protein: CASSLGTSGVGEQYF
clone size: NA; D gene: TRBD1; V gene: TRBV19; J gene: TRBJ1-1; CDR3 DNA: TGTGCCAGTTCACAGGGGGCTGAGACTGAAGCTTTCTTT; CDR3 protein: CASSQGAETEAFF
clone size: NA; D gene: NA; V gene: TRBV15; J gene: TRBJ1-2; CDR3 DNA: TGTGCCACCAGCAGAGACGCAACCCCCCCATGGGAGGCTAACTATGGCTACACCTTC; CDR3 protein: CATSRDATPPWEANYGYTF
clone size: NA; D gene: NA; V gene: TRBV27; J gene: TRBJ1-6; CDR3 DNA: TGTGCCAGCACCCCAAACTTTGGGAGGAGATCACCCCTCCACTTT; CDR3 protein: CASTPNFGRRSPLHF
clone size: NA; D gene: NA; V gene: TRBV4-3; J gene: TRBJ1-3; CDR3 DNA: TGCGCCAGCAGCCAAGAAAATCAGTACGGAAACACCATATATTTT; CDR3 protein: CASSQENQYGNTIYF
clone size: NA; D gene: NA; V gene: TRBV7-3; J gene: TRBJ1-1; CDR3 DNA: TGTGCCAGCAGCTTAACTGGCCTGAACACTGAAGCTTTCTTT; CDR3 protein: CASSLTGLNTEAFF
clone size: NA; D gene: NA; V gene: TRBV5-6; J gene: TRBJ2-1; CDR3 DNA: TGTGCCAGCAGCTCAGGCTACAATGAGCAGTTCTTC; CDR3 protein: CASSSGYNEQFF
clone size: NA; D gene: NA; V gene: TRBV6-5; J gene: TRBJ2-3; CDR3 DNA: TGTGCCAGCAGAATAGGGGTCAGCACAGATACGCAGTATTTT; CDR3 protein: CASRIGVSTDTQYF
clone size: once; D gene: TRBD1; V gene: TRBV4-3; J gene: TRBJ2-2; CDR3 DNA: TGCGCCAGCAGCCAAGATGTTTTTGGGGACAGGGCTCTCGGGGAGCTGTTTTTT; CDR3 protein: CASSQDVFGDRALGELFF
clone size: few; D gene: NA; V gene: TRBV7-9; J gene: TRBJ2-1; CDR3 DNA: TGTGCCATCGGGGGCAGGACAGGCTACAATGAGCAGTTCTTC; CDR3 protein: CAIGGRTGYNEQFF
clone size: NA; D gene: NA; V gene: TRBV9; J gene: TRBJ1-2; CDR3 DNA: TGTGCCAGCAGCTCCGACATGTATGGCTACACCTTC; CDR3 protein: CASSSDMYGYTF
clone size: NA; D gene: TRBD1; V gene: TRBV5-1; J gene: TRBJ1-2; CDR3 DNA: TGCGCCAGCAGCTCGGGACCACCGACAGGGACCTATGGCTACACCTTC; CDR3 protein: CASSSGPPTGTYGYTF
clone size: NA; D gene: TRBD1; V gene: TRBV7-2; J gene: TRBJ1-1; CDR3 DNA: TGTGCCAGCAGCTCTCCTGGGACAGGGGTCAGCCTGAACACTGAAACTTTCTTT; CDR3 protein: CASSSPGTGVSLNTETFF
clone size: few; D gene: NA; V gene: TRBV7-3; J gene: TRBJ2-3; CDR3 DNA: TGTGCCAGCAGCCCCCAGGGGGGAGATACGCAGTATTTT; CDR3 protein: CASSPQGGDTQYF
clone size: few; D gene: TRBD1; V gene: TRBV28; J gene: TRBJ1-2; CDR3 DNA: TGTGCCAGCAGTTTCGGACAGGGCAACTATGGCTACACCTTC; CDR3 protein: CASSFGQGNYGYTF
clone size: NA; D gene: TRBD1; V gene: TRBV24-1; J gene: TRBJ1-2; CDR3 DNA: TGTGCCACCAGTGACCAGGGGACAGGGGATGGTGGCTACACCTTC; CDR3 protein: CATSDQGTGDGGYTF
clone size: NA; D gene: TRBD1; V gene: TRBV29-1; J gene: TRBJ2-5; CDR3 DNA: TGCAGCGTCCTCGACAGGGGAGAGACCCAGTACTTC; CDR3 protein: CSVLDRGETQYF
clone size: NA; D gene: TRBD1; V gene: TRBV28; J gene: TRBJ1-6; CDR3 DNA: TGTGCCAGCAGTCGGACAGGGGGCTATAATTCACCCCTCCACTTT; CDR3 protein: CASSRTGGYNSPLHF
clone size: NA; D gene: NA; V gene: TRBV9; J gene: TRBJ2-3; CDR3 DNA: TGTGCCAGCAGCACACGACTAGTCGAGTATACGCAGTATTTT; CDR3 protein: CASSTRLVEYTQYF
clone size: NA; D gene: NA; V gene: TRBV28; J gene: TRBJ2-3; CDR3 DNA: TGTGCCAGCGGCGGACAGTCCACAGATACGCAGTATTTT; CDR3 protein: CASGGQSTDTQYF
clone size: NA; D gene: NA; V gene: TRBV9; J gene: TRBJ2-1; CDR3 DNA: TGTGCCAGCAGCGTCGGACTACGGACCGGATTCGATGAGCAGTTCTTC; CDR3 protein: CASSVGLRTGFDEQFF
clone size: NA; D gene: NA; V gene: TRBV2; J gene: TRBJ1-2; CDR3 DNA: TGTGCCAGCAGTCCCGACACGTACTATGGCTACACCTTC; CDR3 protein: CASSPDTYYGYTF
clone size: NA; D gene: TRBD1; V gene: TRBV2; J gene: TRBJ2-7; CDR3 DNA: TGTGCCAGCAGTGAAGTATGGTCGGGACAGGGGATCCACAGCTCCTACGAGCAGTACTTC; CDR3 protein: CASSEVWSGQGIHSSYEQYF
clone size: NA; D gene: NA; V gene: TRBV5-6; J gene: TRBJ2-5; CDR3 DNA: TGTGCCAGCAGCTGGGAGCGTAAAGAGACCCAGTACTTC; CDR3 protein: CASSWERKETQYF
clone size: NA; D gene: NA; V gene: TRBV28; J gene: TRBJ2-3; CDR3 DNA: TGTGCCAGCAGTTTTGGGGGGAGCACAGATACGCAGTATTTT; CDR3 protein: CASSFGGSTDTQYF
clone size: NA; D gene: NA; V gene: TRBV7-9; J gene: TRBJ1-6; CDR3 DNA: TGTGCCAGCAGCCCCCTAGGACAGATCAATTCACCCCTCCACTTT; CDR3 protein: CASSPLGQINSPLHF